Listed below are T cell receptor beta chains from one sample, sequenced in a study of shared T cell receptors in the human thymus. TCRdb's table, derived via immunoSEQ multiplex PCR, lists solely in-frame clones and lacks some. Of approximately 400,000 clones listed, approximately 95% are singletons. Sequencing was performed on thymocytes. All receptors come from a human donor. The CDR3 runs from the conserved cysteine through the conserved F or W. The order of the fields is V gene, D gene, J gene, clone size, CDR3 protein, CDR3 DNA. The D gene is left open where the match is weak. Size values are once, few and many counts, or a class for expanded clones, and some rows have none.

TRBV7-9,TRBD1,TRBJ2-7,.,CASSHRPGGRTYEQYF,TGTGCCAGCAGCCACAGACCAGGGGGCAGGACCTACGAGCAGTACTTC
TRBV6-5,TRBD1,TRBJ2-2,.,CASSFDRGVPGELFF,TGTGCCAGCAGTTTTGACAGGGGAGTTCCCGGGGAGCTGTTTTTT
TRBV5-1,.,TRBJ2-1,.,CASRLWTEDNEQFF,TGCGCCAGCAGACTCTGGACCGAAGACAATGAGCAGTTCTTC
TRBV7-8,TRBD2,TRBJ2-7,.,CASSPQWGEGPYEQYF,TGTGCCAGCAGCCCACAGTGGGGGGAGGGTCCCTACGAGCAGTACTTC
TRBV11-2,TRBD2,TRBJ2-7,.,CASTRLAGPSYEQYF,TGTGCCAGCACCCGACTAGCGGGACCATCCTACGAGCAGTACTTC
TRBV30,.,TRBJ2-7,.,CASGLQYEQYF,TGTGCTTCGGGACTGCAATACGAGCAGTACTTC
TRBV11-2,TRBD2,TRBJ2-7,once,CASSMRLAESPYEQYF,TGTGCCAGCAGCATGCGACTAGCGGAGAGCCCCTACGAGCAGTACTTC
TRBV28,TRBD1,TRBJ1-1,.,CASSPTGKNTEAFF,TGTGCCAGCAGTCCGACAGGGAAGAACACTGAAGCTTTCTTT
TRBV1,.,TRBJ1-2,.,CTSSQDLVEGGNYGYTF,TGCACCAGCAGCCAAGATCTGGTGGAGGGGGGTAACTATGGCTACACCTTC
TRBV25-1,.,TRBJ2-1,once,CASSRRNEQFF,TGTGCCAGCAGCCGACGAAATGAGCAGTTCTTC
TRBV4-1,TRBD1,TRBJ1-4,.,CASSLDPGTGGEKLFF,TGCGCCAGCAGCCTCGACCCCGGGACAGGGGGCGAAAAACTGTTTTTT
TRBV4-1,.,TRBJ2-7,.,CASSTHHRSDEQYF,TGCGCCAGCAGCACCCACCACAGGTCCGACGAGCAGTACTTC
TRBV2,TRBD1,TRBJ2-7,once,CASRSGGQDLSYEQYF,TGTGCCAGCAGGTCCGGGGGACAGGATCTGTCCTACGAGCAGTACTTC
TRBV28,TRBD2,TRBJ2-3,.,CASSLGLTSDSTDTQYF,TGTGCCAGCAGTTTAGGACTAACTAGCGATAGCACAGATACGCAGTATTTT
TRBV4-1,TRBD2,TRBJ2-1,.,CASSQETSGSATYNEQFF,TGCGCCAGCAGCCAAGAGACTAGCGGGAGCGCCACCTACAATGAGCAGTTCTTC
TRBV6-1,TRBD1,TRBJ2-7,.,CASSDDRVSPLEQYF,TGTGCCAGCAGTGACGACAGGGTCTCTCCTCTCGAGCAGTACTTC
TRBV4-3,TRBD2,TRBJ2-5,.,CASSQLMTSDQETQYF,TGCGCCAGCAGCCAGTTAATGACTAGCGACCAAGAGACCCAGTACTTC
TRBV27,.,TRBJ1-1,once,CASSPPGERNTEAFF,TGTGCCAGCAGCCCCCCTGGGGAGCGGAACACTGAAGCTTTCTTT
TRBV18,.,TRBJ2-1,.,CASSPSWTVYNEQFF,TGTGCCAGCTCACCATCTTGGACTGTCTACAATGAGCAGTTCTTC
TRBV7-9,.,TRBJ2-1,.,CASRVGDSHFFF,TGTGCCAGCCGGGTGGGGGACTCCCACTTTTTCTTC
TRBV5-6,.,TRBJ1-2,few,CASSRFNYGYTF,TGTGCCAGCAGCCGGTTTAACTATGGCTACACCTTC
TRBV4-3,.,TRBJ2-7,once,CASSQGGLGRGSYEQYF,TGCGCCAGCAGCCAAGGGGGTTTGGGGCGGGGATCCTACGAGCAGTACTTC
TRBV11-2,.,TRBJ2-1,.,CASSFFVWDLYNEQFF,TGTGCCAGCAGCTTTTTTGTTTGGGACTTATACAATGAGCAGTTCTTC
TRBV14,.,TRBJ2-2,.,CASSQGGTHTGELFF,TGTGCCAGCAGCCAAGGGGGGACCCACACCGGGGAGCTGTTTTTT
TRBV7-2,.,TRBJ1-4,.,CASSISFRGEKLFF,TGTGCCAGCAGCATAAGCTTTCGGGGGGAAAAACTGTTTTTT